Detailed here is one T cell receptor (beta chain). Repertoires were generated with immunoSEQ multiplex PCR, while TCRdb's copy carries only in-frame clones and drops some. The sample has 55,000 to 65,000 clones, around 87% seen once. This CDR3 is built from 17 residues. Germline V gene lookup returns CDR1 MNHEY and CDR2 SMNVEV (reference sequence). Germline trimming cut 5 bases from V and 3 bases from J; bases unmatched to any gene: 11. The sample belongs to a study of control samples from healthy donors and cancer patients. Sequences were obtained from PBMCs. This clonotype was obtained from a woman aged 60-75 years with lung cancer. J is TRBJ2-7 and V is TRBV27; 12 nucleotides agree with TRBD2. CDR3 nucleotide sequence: TGTGCCAGCAGTCCCCCGAGGACTAGCGGGGCCCACTACGAGCAGTACTTC. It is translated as CASSPPRTSGAHYEQYF.